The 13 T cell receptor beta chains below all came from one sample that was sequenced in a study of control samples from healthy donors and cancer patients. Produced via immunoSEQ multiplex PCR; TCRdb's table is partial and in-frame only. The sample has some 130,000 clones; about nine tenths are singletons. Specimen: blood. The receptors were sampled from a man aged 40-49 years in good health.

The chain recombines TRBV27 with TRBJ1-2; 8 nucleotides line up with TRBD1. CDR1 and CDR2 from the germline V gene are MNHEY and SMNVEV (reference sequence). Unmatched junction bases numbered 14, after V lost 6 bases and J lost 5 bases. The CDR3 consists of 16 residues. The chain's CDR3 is CASSISPGGYWYGYTF. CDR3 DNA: TGTGCCAGCAGCATTAGTCCAGGGGGCTATTGGTATGGCTACACCTTC.

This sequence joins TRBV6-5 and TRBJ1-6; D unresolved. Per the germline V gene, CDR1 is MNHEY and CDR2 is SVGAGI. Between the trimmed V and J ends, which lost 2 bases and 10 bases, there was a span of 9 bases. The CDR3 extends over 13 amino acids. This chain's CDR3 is CASSYGGVSPLHF. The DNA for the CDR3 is TGTGCCAGCAGTTACGGTGGAGTGTCACCCCTCCACTTT.

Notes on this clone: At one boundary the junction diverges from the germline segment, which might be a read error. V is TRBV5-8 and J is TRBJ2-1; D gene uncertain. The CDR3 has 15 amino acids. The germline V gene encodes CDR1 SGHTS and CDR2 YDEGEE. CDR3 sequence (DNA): TGTGCCAGCAGCCCCCTTGCCTTCTCCTACAGTGAGCAGTTCTTC. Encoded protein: CASSPLAFSYSEQFF.

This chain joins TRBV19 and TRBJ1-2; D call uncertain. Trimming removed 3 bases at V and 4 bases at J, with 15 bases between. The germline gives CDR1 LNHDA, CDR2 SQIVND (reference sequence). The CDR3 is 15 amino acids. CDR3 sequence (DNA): TGTGCCAGTAGTATTGCGGTGACATCCCCCTATGGCTACACCTTC. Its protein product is CASSIAVTSPYGYTF.

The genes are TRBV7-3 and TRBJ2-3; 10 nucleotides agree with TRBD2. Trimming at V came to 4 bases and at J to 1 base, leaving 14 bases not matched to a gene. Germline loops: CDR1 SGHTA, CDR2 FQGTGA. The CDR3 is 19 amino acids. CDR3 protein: CASSSPYPSAGGGTDTQYF. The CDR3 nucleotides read TGTGCCAGCAGCTCCCCATACCCGTCAGCGGGGGGGGGCACAGATACGCAGTATTTT.

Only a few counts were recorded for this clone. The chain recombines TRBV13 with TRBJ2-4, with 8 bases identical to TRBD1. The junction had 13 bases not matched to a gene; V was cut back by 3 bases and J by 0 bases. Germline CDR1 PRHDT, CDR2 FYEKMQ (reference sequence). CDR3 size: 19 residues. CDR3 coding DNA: TGTGCCAGCAGCTTCTTGTCGGGACAGGCTGACCTAGCCAAAAACATTCAGTACTTC. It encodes CASSFLSGQADLAKNIQYF. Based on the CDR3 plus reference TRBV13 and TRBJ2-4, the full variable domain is AAGVIQSPRHLIKEKRETATLKCYPIPRHDTVYWYQQGPGQDPQFLISFYEKMQSDKGSIPDRFSAQQFSDYHSELNMSSLELGDSALYFCASSFLSGQADLAKNIQYFGAGTRLSVL.

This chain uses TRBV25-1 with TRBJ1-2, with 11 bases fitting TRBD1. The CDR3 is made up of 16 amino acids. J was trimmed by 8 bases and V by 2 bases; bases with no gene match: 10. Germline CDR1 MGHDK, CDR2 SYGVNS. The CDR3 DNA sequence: TGTGCCAGCAGTGAACTACAAGGACAGGGGGCTGGCGGCTACACCTTC. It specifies CASSELQGQGAGGYTF.

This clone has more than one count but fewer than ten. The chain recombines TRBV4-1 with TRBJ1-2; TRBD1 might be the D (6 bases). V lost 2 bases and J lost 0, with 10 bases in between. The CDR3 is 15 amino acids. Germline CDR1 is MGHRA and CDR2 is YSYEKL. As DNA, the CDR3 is TGCGCCAGCAGCCAACGGGACACAGCTAACTATGGCTACACCTTC. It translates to CASSQRDTANYGYTF.

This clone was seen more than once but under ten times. The CDR3 reads CAWSVPETGTYEQYF. As DNA, the CDR3 is TGTGCCTGGAGTGTACCGGAGACAGGGACCTACGAGCAGTACTTC. The genes are TRBV30 and TRBJ2-7, with 7 bases aligning to TRBD1. CDR1 is GTSNPN, CDR2 SVGIG, per germline (reference sequence). The CDR3 loop spans 15 amino acids. The junction had 7 bases not matched to a gene; V was cut back by 0 bases and J by 2 bases.

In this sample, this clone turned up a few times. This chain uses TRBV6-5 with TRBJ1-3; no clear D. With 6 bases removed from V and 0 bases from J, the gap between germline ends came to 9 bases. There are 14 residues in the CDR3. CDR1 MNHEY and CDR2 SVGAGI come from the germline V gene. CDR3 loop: CASRTGNSGNTIYF. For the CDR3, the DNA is TGTGCCAGCAGAACCGGGAACTCTGGAAACACCATATATTTT.

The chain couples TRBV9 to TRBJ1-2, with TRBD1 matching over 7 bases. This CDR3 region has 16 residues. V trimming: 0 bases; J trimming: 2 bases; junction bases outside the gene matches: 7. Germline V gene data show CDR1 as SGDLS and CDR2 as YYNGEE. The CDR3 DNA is TGTGCCAGCAGCGTAGAGGCAGGGGGTACCAACTATGGCTACACCTTC. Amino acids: CASSVEAGGTNYGYTF.

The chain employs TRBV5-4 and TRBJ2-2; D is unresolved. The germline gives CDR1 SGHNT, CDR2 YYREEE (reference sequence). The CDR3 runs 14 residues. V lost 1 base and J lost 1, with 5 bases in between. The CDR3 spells CASSLPRNTGELFF. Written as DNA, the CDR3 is TGTGCCAGCAGCTTGCCCAGGAACACCGGGGAGCTGTTTTTT. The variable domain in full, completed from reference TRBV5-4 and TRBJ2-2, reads ETGVTQSPTHLIKTRGQQVTLRCSSQSGHNTVSWYQQALGQGPQFIFQYYREEENGRGNFPPRFSGLQFPNYSSELNVNALELDDSALYLCASSLPRNTGELFFGEGSRLTVL.

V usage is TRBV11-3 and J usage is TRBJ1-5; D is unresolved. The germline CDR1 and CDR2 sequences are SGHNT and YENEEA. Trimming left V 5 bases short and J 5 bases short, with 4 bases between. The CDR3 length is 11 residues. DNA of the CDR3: TGTGCCAGCAGCCAATATCAGCCCCAGCATTTT. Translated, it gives CASSQYQPQHF. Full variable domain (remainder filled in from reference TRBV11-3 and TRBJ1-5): EAGVVQSPRYKIIEKKQPVAFWCNPISGHNTLYWYLQNLGQGPELLIRYENEEAVDDSQLPKDRFSAERLKGVDSTLKIQPAELGDSAVYLCASSQYQPQHFGDGTRLSIL.